Shown below are 23 T cell receptor beta chains from a single sample sequenced in a study of cytomegalovirus exposure and HLA in healthy donors. With 60 Vbeta and 13 Jbeta primers, the PCR was carried out. Some clones are missing from TCRdb's copy, which holds only in-frame ones; the method was immunoSEQ multiplex PCR. The sample holds more than 90,000 clones, around 80% seen once. Sequenced: PBMCs. Source of these receptors: a man aged 25-40 years in good health and CMV-seropositive.

The table lists this clone with a few counts. The rearrangement uses TRBV4-1 and TRBJ2-3; 9 bases line up with TRBD1. The length of the CDR3 is 14 residues. Germline V CDR1 and CDR2: MGHRA, YSYEKL. J gave up 2 bases and V 5 bases, and 2 bases lay outside the gene matches. CDR3 bases: TGCGCCAGCAGCGACAGGGGGAACACAGATACGCAGTATTTT. It translates to CASSDRGNTDTQYF.

In its sample, this clone was seen once. The V gene is TRBV5-1, the J gene TRBJ2-7, with TRBD2 matching 8 bases. After removal of 1 base from V and 6 bases from J, the junction contained 9 bases not matched to a gene. The CDR3 totals 15 residues. Germline assignment: CDR1 SGHRS and CDR2 YFSETQ. The CDR3: CASSLLYGGAGEQYF. CDR3 DNA: TGCGCCAGCAGCTTGCTGTACGGGGGGGCAGGCGAGCAGTACTTC.

The CDR3 loop is CASSPGLAADTQYF. In DNA form, the CDR3 reads TGTGCCAGCAGCCCGGGACTAGCGGCAGATACGCAGTATTTT. The V call is TRBV7-2, the J call TRBJ2-3, with 11 bases identical to TRBD2. CDR3 size: 14 residues. Germline CDR1 reads SGHTA; CDR2 reads FQGNSA. J lost 4 bases, V lost 5 bases, and 2 bases had no gene match.

This clone was recorded a few times. The chain joins TRBV4-3 to TRBJ1-1; the D is unclear. Germline V gene lookup returns CDR1 LGHNA and CDR2 YSLEER. The V gene lost 1 base and the J gene lost 1 base, with 10 bases spanning the gap. This CDR3 contains 15 residues. CDR3 sequence (DNA): TGCGCCAGCAGCCAAGGCCTAGGCACGAACACTGAAGCTTTCTTT. This encodes CASSQGLGTNTEAFF.

This clone was counted between two and nine times. V usage is TRBV6-1 and J usage is TRBJ1-6, with D uncertain. V lost 11 bases, J lost 10 bases, and 18 bases lay in between. Per the germline V gene, CDR1 is MNHNS and CDR2 is SASEGT. This CDR3 is 13 amino acids long. The CDR3 coding sequence is TGTGCCGGGTGCATGACCCCAGGATCACCCCTCCACTTT. This codes for CAGCMTPGSPLHF.

The chain carries TRBV2 and TRBJ1-3, with D hard to call. CDR1 is SNHLY and CDR2 is FYNNEI in the germline V gene. V was trimmed by 3 bases and J by 0 bases, leaving 6 bases between them. The CDR3 consists of 14 residues. The chain's CDR3 is CASSDTSSGNTIYF. The CDR3 region has the DNA TGTGCCAGCAGTGACACGAGCTCTGGAAACACCATATATTTT.

The gene calls are TRBV5-1 and TRBJ2-4; D gene ambiguous. The CDR3 has 13 amino acids. Germline V gives CDR1 SGHRS, CDR2 YFSETQ. The V gene lost 3 bases and the J gene lost 2 bases, with 6 bases spanning the gap. Written as DNA, the CDR3 is TGCGCCAGCAGCTCACCTACCAAAAACATTCAGTACTTC. It specifies CASSSPTKNIQYF.

The chain employs TRBV7-8 and TRBJ1-1; D possibly corresponds to TRBD1 (5 bases). Germline CDR1 reads SGHVS; CDR2 reads FQNEAQ. The CDR3 totals 15 residues. V lost 5 bases to trimming and J lost 6 bases, with 19 bases between them. CDR3 bases: TGTGCCAGCAGCCCGCAACAGGCCAGGGCCGCTGAAGCTTTCTTT. Protein sequence: CASSPQQARAAEAFF.

DNA of the CDR3: TGTGCCAGCAGCTTTGGGGGGGGGCACTCAGATACGCAGTATTTT. Amino acid sequence: CASSFGGGHSDTQYF. This chain links TRBV9 with TRBJ2-3; perhaps TRBD2 as D (7 bases). V lost 4 bases to trimming and J lost 4 bases, with 16 bases between them. CDR1 is SGDLS and CDR2 is YYNGEE in the germline V gene. The CDR3 totals 15 residues.

This clone has a handful of counts. The chain has TRBV19 and TRBJ1-1; D uncertain. The CDR3 extends over 12 amino acids. V lost 1 base, J lost 7 bases, and 7 bases lay in between. Germline lookup yields CDR1 LNHDA and CDR2 SQIVND (reference sequence). The CDR3 reads CASSIAEGEAFF. In DNA form, the CDR3 reads TGTGCCAGTAGTATAGCCGAGGGTGAAGCTTTCTTT.

This chain uses TRBV19 with TRBJ1-1; the D is unclear. CDR1 LNHDA and CDR2 SQIVND come from the germline V gene (reference sequence). The length of the CDR3 is 13 residues. The V end lost 1 base, the J end lost 0 bases, and 3 bases lay between the germline ends. The CDR3 DNA reads as TGTGCCAGTAGTATAGTAATGAACACTGAAGCTTTCTTT. Protein sequence: CASSIVMNTEAFF.

The V call is TRBV5-1, the J call TRBJ1-6; D remains ambiguous. The germline V and J ends were trimmed by 4 bases and 7 bases, with 18 bases remaining between them. Germline assignment: CDR1 SGHRS and CDR2 YFSETQ. This CDR3 is built from 16 residues. The CDR3: CASSNSGLAGNSPLHF. CDR3 coding DNA: TGCGCCAGCAGCAATTCTGGCCTTGCCGGGAATTCACCCCTCCACTTT.

This clone was seen once. V and J are TRBV6-6 and TRBJ2-3; the D gene is possibly TRBD1 (5 bases). CDR1 and CDR2 from the germline V gene are MNHNY and SVGAGI (reference sequence). The germline V and J ends were trimmed by 5 bases and 0 bases, with 12 bases remaining between them. This CDR3 has 15 residues. CDR3 loop: CASSQDKPSTDTQYF. In nucleotides, the CDR3 is TGTGCCAGCAGTCAGGACAAACCTAGCACAGATACGCAGTATTTT.

This chain links TRBV5-1 with TRBJ2-3; D is possibly TRBD1 (6 bases). This CDR3 spans 15 amino acids. In germline, CDR1 is SGHRS, CDR2 YFSETQ. V was trimmed by 0 bases and J by 4 bases, leaving 12 bases between them. The CDR3 DNA reads TGCGCCAGCAGCTTGGGGCCAGGGGCGGCAGATACGCAGTATTTT. Translating gives CASSLGPGAADTQYF.

The V and J genes are TRBV30 and TRBJ1-6; 10 bases map to TRBD1. The germline CDR1 and CDR2 sequences are GTSNPN and SVGIG (reference sequence). There are 18 residues in the CDR3. The junction had 7 bases not matched to a gene; V was cut back by 2 bases and J by 0 bases. The CDR3 loop reads CAWSPPGTGVSYNSPLHF. Written as DNA, the CDR3 is TGTGCCTGGAGTCCCCCCGGGACAGGGGTCTCCTATAATTCACCCCTCCACTTT.

The CDR3 spells CASSQGRGAGDTQYF. CDR3 bases: TGCGCCAGCAGCCAAGGTCGGGGGGCAGGGGATACGCAGTATTTT. The chain couples TRBV4-3 to TRBJ2-3; D possibly corresponds to TRBD2 (7 bases). Germline V gene lookup returns CDR1 LGHNA and CDR2 YSLEER. Trimming took off 1 base at V and 6 bases at J, with 14 bases between the two ends. CDR3 length: 15 residues.

The J gene is TRBJ2-1, the V gene TRBV7-3; the D gene is possibly TRBD1 (6 bases). The length of the CDR3 is 15 residues. Trimming took off 5 bases at V and 10 bases at J, with 21 bases between the two ends. Per the germline V gene, CDR1 is SGHTA and CDR2 is FQGTGA. CDR3 protein: CASSGTGLPFGEQFF. The CDR3 nucleotides are TGTGCCAGCAGCGGTACAGGGTTGCCTTTCGGGGAGCAGTTCTTC.

The chain combines TRBV7-9 with TRBJ2-1; D is undetermined. CDR1 and CDR2 (germline): SEHNR, FQNEAQ (reference sequence). This CDR3 is built from 13 residues. Between the trimmed V and J ends, which lost 6 bases and 10 bases, there was a span of 16 bases. The CDR3 sequence: CASSCDSCPEQFF. For the CDR3, the DNA is TGTGCCAGCAGTTGTGACTCCTGCCCGGAGCAGTTCTTC. The whole variable domain, remainder taken from reference TRBV7-9 and TRBJ2-1, is DTGVSQNPRHKITKRGQNVTFRCDPISEHNRLYWYRQTLGQGPEFLTYFQNEAQLEKSRLLSDRFSAERPKGSFSTLEIQRTEQGDSAMYLCASSCDSCPEQFFGPGTRLTVL.

The chain has TRBV18 and TRBJ1-3; no reliable D call. Trimming removed 0 bases from V and 4 bases from J, with 4 bases in between. There are 13 residues in the CDR3. Germline-derived CDR1 and CDR2 are KGHSH and LQKENI. CDR3 sequence reads: CASSPPAGNTIYF. The CDR3, as DNA: TGTGCCAGCTCACCACCAGCCGGAAACACCATATATTTT.

The chain couples TRBV29-1 to TRBJ2-3; tentative D call: TRBD1 (5 bases). Trimming stripped 1 base from V and 2 bases from J, with 16 bases between. CDR3 length: 16 residues. Per germline, CDR1 SQVTM and CDR2 ANQGSEA. The CDR3 sequence: CSVEGSGSLNTDTQYF. The CDR3, as DNA: TGCAGCGTTGAAGGGTCAGGGTCCCTAAACACAGATACGCAGTATTTT.

The chain uses TRBV6-5 and TRBJ1-1; D ambiguous. Looked up from germline, CDR1 is MNHEY and CDR2 is SVGAGI. Deletions cut 2 bases from V and 2 bases from J, with 9 bases between. This CDR3 has 14 amino acids. CDR3 in amino acids: CASSYGRGNTEAFF. CDR3 nucleotide sequence: TGTGCCAGCAGTTACGGGCGGGGAAACACTGAAGCTTTCTTT.

The chain joins TRBV5-6 to TRBJ2-4, with D possibly matching TRBD2 (7 bases). The germline V and J ends were trimmed by 4 bases and 12 bases, with 23 bases remaining between them. The CDR3 loop spans 15 amino acids. In germline, CDR1 is SGHDT, CDR2 YYEEEE. CDR3 sequence: CASSLRGPGKLAQYF. DNA of the CDR3: TGTGCCAGCAGCCTGCGGGGGCCAGGGAAACTGGCTCAGTACTTC.

CDR3 bases: TGTGCCAGCAGCTTAGATAGGACAGGAGGGGATGGCTACACCTTC. This sequence encodes CASSLDRTGGDGYTF. V is TRBV7-9 and J is TRBJ1-2; the match to TRBD1 covers 7 bases. Germline V lookup: CDR1 SEHNR, CDR2 FQNEAQ (reference sequence). V lost 1 base, J lost 6 bases, and 8 bases stayed unmatched. The CDR3 runs 15 residues.